The 13 T cell receptor beta chains below all came from one sample that was sequenced in a study of post-analysis software for immune sequencing data. Study-level results: Relative to controls, patients had a few TRBV segments at higher frequency, with TRBV5-6, TRBV5-1 and TRBV20-1 among these.

Which antigens these TCRs recognize remains unknown. Each TCR beta cDNA library carried unique molecular identifiers. TCRdb analysed the PCR reads with MiXCR anew, one entry per CDR3 protein. The sample lists around 710,000 distinct CDR3 sequences; about 45% were seen once. Sequencing used blood. Receptor source: a girl aged 5-17 years with multiple sclerosis.

The V call is TRBV4-3, the J call TRBJ2-1; D is possibly TRBD1 (6 bases). Germline CDR1 and CDR2: LGHNA and YSLEER. The ends were cut back, 5 bases at V and 5 bases at J, with 25 bases in the middle. The CDR3 has 18 residues. CDR3 loop: CASSLTGEQGSPNNEQFF. The CDR3 region has the DNA TGCGCCAGCAGCTTAACTGGGGAACAGGGCTCCCCCAACAATGAGCAGTTCTTC.

The chain has TRBV27 and TRBJ2-1; 8 bases are shared with TRBD2. This CDR3 is built from 15 residues. V was clipped by 6 bases and J by 7 bases; unmatched bases: 11. Germline V gene data show CDR1 as MNHEY and CDR2 as SMNVEV (reference sequence). The chain's CDR3 is CASRPGLAGLNEQFF. The CDR3 region has the DNA TGTGCCAGCAGACCAGGACTAGCCGGCCTAAATGAGCAGTTCTTC.

This clonotype was seen at least ten times. This sequence joins TRBV7-2 and TRBJ2-6; D not certain. Germline CDR1 is SGHTA and CDR2 is FQGNSA. The ends were cut back, 2 bases at V and 0 bases at J, with 5 bases in the middle. This CDR3 has 15 residues. CDR3: CASSLSPSGANVLTF. The CDR3, as DNA: TGTGCCAGCAGCTTATCCCCCTCTGGGGCCAACGTCCTGACTTTC.

The chain uses TRBV7-9 and TRBJ2-7, with D perhaps TRBD2 (5 bases). CDR3 size: 14 residues. Trimming pared 0 bases from V and 6 bases from J, leaving 12 bases between. Germline CDR1 is SEHNR and CDR2 is FQNEAQ (reference sequence). The CDR3 DNA reads TGTGCCAGCAGCTTAGCGGAGGCCTTATCCGAGCAGTACTTC. Translated: CASSLAEALSEQYF.

This clonotype was detected only a few times. The V gene is TRBV6-2 or TRBV6-3, the J gene TRBJ2-7, with 7 positions matching TRBD2. The CDR3 has 13 residues. Looked up from germline, CDR1 is MNHEY and CDR2 is SVGEGT. Trimming took 5 bases from V and 2 from J; bases not matched to a gene: 3. The CDR3 sequence: CASSAGLTYEQYF. For the CDR3, the DNA is TGTGCCAGCAGTGCGGGACTAACCTACGAGCAGTACTTC.

This clonotype was seen a few times. The CDR3 spells CASSYSGHRYEQYF. In nucleotides, the CDR3 is TGTGCCAGCAGTTACTCGGGGCACAGATACGAGCAGTACTTC. The gene calls are TRBV6-5 and TRBJ2-7, with D perhaps TRBD1 (5 bases). CDR3 length equals 14 residues. The ends were cut back, 0 bases at V and 4 bases at J, with 10 bases in the middle. CDR1 is MNHEY, CDR2 SVGAGI, per germline.

The chain employs TRBV7-9 and TRBJ2-2; D possibly matches TRBD1 or TRBD2 (5 bases each). Trimming cost V 4 bases and J 2 bases, with 17 bases left between them. The CDR3 has 17 residues. Germline V gives CDR1 SEHNR, CDR2 FQNEAQ (reference sequence). Here the CDR3 DNA reads TGTGCCAGCAGCTCCACCGGGACCAGCCCCAACACCGGGGAGCTGTTTTTT. Translating it yields CASSSTGTSPNTGELFF.

The chain has TRBV27 and TRBJ1-2; D is perhaps TRBD1 (6 bases). The CDR3 is 14 amino acids. Trimming removed 10 bases from V and 8 bases from J, with 23 bases in between. The germline CDR1 and CDR2 sequences are MNHEY and SMNVEV (reference sequence). Here the CDR3 reads CATKSLSGTRGYTF. CDR3 nucleotide sequence: TGTGCCACCAAATCGCTTTCCGGGACAAGAGGCTACACCTTC.

Details on this clonotype: The junction differs from germline at one of its ends, possibly a read error. The chain carries TRBV6-5 and TRBJ2-7; TRBD2 is a possible D gene (6 bases). CDR3 length: 14 residues. In germline, CDR1 is MNHEY, CDR2 SVGAGI. CDR3 sequence reads: CASSPRRGNYEQCF. CDR3 sequence (DNA): TGTGCCAGCAGTCCGAGGAGGGGTAACTACGAGCAGTGCTTC.

The sample holds a few counts of this clonotype. The chain carries TRBV7-2 and TRBJ1-4; 10 positions match TRBD1. J gave up 6 bases and V 5 bases, and 6 bases lay outside the gene matches. Germline V gene data show CDR1 as SGHTA and CDR2 as FQGNSA. This CDR3 has 15 residues. CDR3 in amino acids: CASSGRTGGDEKLFF. The CDR3, as DNA: TGTGCCAGCAGCGGAAGGACAGGGGGAGATGAAAAACTGTTTTTT.

There are a few counts of this clonotype. The genes are TRBV27 and TRBJ1-2; no clear D gene. CDR3 size: 14 residues. Trimming cost V 8 bases and J 2 bases, with 15 bases left between them. Germline values: CDR1 MNHEY, CDR2 SMNVEV (reference sequence). The CDR3 sequence is CASGFQDLNYGYTF. In nucleotides, the CDR3 is TGTGCCAGCGGATTCCAGGACCTCAACTATGGCTACACCTTC.

The chain combines TRBV20-1 with TRBJ2-1; 11 bases fit TRBD2. With 3 bases clipped from V and 6 bases from J, the junction kept 7 bases outside the gene matches. There are 15 residues in the CDR3. Germline lookup yields CDR1 DFQATT and CDR2 SNEGSKA (reference sequence). Here the CDR3 reads CSARGSGRALNEQFF. Written as DNA, the CDR3 is TGCAGTGCTAGGGGTAGCGGGAGGGCCCTCAATGAGCAGTTCTTC.

This clonotype was counted between two and nine times. The chain employs TRBV12-3 or TRBV12-4 and TRBJ1-2; possibly TRBD1 for D (5 bases). V was shortened by 6 bases and J by 0 bases, with 5 bases between the two germline ends. The length of the CDR3 is 12 residues. The CDR3 nucleotides are TGTGCCAGCAGGGGGCCTAACTATGGCTACACCTTC. Residues: CASRGPNYGYTF.